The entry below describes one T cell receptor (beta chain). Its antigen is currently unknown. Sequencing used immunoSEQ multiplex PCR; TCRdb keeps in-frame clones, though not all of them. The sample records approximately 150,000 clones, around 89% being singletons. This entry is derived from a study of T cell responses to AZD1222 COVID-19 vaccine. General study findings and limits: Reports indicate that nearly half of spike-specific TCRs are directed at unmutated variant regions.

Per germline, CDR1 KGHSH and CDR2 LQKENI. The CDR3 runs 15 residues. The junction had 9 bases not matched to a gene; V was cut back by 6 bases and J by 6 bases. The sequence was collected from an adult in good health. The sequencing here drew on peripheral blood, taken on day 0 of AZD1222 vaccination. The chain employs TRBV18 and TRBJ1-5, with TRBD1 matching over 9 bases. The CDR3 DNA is TGTGCCAGCTCCCGAGGGACAGGGAGTACTCAGCCCCAGCATTTT. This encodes CASSRGTGSTQPQHF.